The present entry profiles one T cell receptor beta chain with its context. Its target is not known. Lacking the conserved final phenylalanine or tryptophan, this CDR3 likely reflects a read error. The data stem from a study of glioma-infiltrating T cells. CDR1 MDHEN and CDR2 SYDVKM come from the germline V gene. The CDR3 contains 15 residues. General study points: Above-expected tissue-blood divergence occurred in all gliomas, most in low-grade ones. Very few CDR3 sequences were shared between tissue and blood.

TCR alpha and beta CDR3 regions were amplified from RNA using iRepertoire nested multiplex PCR. TCRdb passed the multiplex PCR reads through MiXCR, listing each CDR3 protein once. This sample yields about 140,000 distinct CDR3 sequences, of which 35% to 50% are seen a single time; around a fifth belongs to the top ten. The sample consisted of glioma tissue, nonneoplastic brain tissue, or PBMCs (not recorded which). V and J are TRBV28 and TRBJ2-1; 12 bases fit TRBD1. The J call may be mistaken, given a closer DNA end match to TRBJ1-2. The sequence was collected from a human donor with low-grade glioma or glioblastoma, undergoing nonglioma brain surgery, or in good health (not recorded which). CDR3 region: CASARRGTGGRGYTS. The CDR3 nucleotides are TGTGCCAGCGCTCGGAGGGGGACAGGGGGCCGTGGCTACACCTCC.